This TCR beta chain was found in a study of beta chain features in type 1 diabetes. Overall study results and limits: Moderate but significant shortening of TCRB CDR3s was recorded in all four CD4+ subsets from Type 1 diabetes patients. Fewer junction insertions and more nucleotide deletions appeared in type 1 diabetes patients.

Every isolated RNA sample was fully reverse transcribed, so sequencing captured expressed TCRB transcripts. Produced via immunoSEQ multiplex PCR; TCRdb's table is partial and in-frame only. The sample shows some 640,000 clones, over 13% of them seen only once. Germline V gene sequence: CDR1 SQVTM, CDR2 ANQGSEA. The V end was cut by 1 base, the J end by 4 bases, with 10 bases between. CDR3 size: 13 residues. Comment on this clone: The antigen remains undetermined.

Every donor provided one heparinised blood draw, which averaged about 110 mL. CD45RO/CCR7/CD25/CD127/CD95/CD27 sorting isolated CD4+ naive, central memory, regulatory and stem cell-like memory cells. Purities in excess of 98% were seen in all sorted populations. The gene calls are TRBV29-1 and TRBJ2-5; D is unclear. The sample comprised naive CD4+ T cells from blood. This TCR was recovered from a man in his late teens or twenties with type 1 diabetes. Here the CDR3 DNA reads TGCAGCGTTGAAGTTGAACAGCTAGAGACCCAGTACTTC. It yields the protein CSVEVEQLETQYF. Complete variable domain (other parts from reference TRBV29-1 and TRBJ2-5): SAVISQKPSRDICQRGTSLTIQCQVDSQVTMMFWYRQQPGQSLTLIATANQGSEATYESGFVIDKFPISRPNLTFSTLTVSNMSPEDSSIYLCSVEVEQLETQYFGPGTRLLVL.